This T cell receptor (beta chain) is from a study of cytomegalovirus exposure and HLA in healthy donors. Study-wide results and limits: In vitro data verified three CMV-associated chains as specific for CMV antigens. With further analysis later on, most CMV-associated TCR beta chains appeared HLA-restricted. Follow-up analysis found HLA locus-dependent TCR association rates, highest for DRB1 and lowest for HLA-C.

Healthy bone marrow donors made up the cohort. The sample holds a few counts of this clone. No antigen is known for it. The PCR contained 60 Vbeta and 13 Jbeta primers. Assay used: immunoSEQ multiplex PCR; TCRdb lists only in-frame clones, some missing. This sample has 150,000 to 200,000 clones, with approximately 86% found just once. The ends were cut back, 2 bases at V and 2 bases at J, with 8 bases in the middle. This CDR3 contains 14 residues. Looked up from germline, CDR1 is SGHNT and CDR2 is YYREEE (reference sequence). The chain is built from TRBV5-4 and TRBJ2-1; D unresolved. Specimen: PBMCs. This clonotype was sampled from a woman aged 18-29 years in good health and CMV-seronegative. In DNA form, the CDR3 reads TGTGCCAGCAGCTTAAAACGGGCCTACAATGAGCAGTTCTTC. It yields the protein CASSLKRAYNEQFF.